This TCR beta chain was sequenced in a study of long-term antiretroviral therapy in people with HIV. Looking at the study overall: The study's earliest collections predate the 2015 immediate-ART recommendation by about a decade.

The immunoSEQ assay was v3.0, run at survey level. Clones were read by immunoSEQ multiplex PCR, and TCRdb kept only the in-frame ones, dropping some. The sample contains 30,000 to 40,000 clones, 65% to 80% of which appear only once. As regards this clone: Its antigen remains unknown.

Findings and caveats of the study: Records did not include ART adherence, viral resistance or therapy changes.

The CDR3 spans 13 residues. The germline gives CDR1 LNHDA, CDR2 SQIVND (reference sequence). Between the trimmed V and J ends, which lost 5 bases and 10 bases, there was a span of 17 bases. Specimen: unsorted PBMCs, collected 3.1 years after starting antiretroviral therapy. The receptor's source is a woman aged 45-60 years with HIV. V and J are TRBV19 and TRBJ1-2; TRBD1 might be the D (6 bases). CDR3 coding DNA: TGTGCCAGTAGTCCCGGGGAGGGGGTGTACTACACCTTC. Its protein is CASSPGEGVYYTF.